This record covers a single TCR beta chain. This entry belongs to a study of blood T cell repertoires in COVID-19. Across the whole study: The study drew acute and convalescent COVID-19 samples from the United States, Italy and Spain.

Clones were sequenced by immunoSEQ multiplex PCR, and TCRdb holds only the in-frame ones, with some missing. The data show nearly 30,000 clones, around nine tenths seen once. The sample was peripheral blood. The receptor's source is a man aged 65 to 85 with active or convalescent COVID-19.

CDR3 sequence (DNA): TGTGCCACCTACAGGGATCAGCCCCAGCATTTT. This encodes CATYRDQPQHF. J is TRBJ1-5 and V is TRBV19, with D perhaps matching TRBD1 (6 bases). The CDR3 is 11 amino acids. Trimming took off 10 bases at V and 5 bases at J, with 9 bases between the two ends. In germline, CDR1 is LNHDA, CDR2 SQIVND (reference sequence). The whole variable domain, filled in from reference TRBV19 and TRBJ1-5, reads DGGITQSPKYLFRKEGQNVTLSCEQNLNHDAMYWYRQDPGQGLRLIYYSQIVNDFQKGDIAEGYSVSREKKESFPLTVTSAQKNPTAFYLCATYRDQPQHFGDGTRLSIL.